This record looks at one T cell receptor (beta chain) sequence and its context. Its antigen is not identified. The CDR3 has 13 residues. Germline CDR1 reads MGHRA; CDR2 reads YSYEKL. Trimming removed 7 bases from V and 1 base from J, with 10 bases in between. TCRdb fed the 5' RACE reads into MiXCR, producing one record per CDR3 protein. The table includes around 160,000 distinct CDR3 sequences, approximately 6.7% detected once. These data come from a study of T cells after yellow fever vaccination. Overall study findings and caveats: Repertoires sorted by FACS could include abundant clonotypes that are contaminants from the bulk population. Clonotypes found in both CD4 and CD8 compartments made up a small share.

The material sequenced was CD4+ T cells sorted from PBMCs, taken 5 days after the first yellow fever vaccination. The sequence was obtained from a man in his late teens or twenties who received the YFV17D yellow fever vaccine. The chain joins TRBV4-1 to TRBJ1-1, with D possibly being TRBD1 (6 bases). DNA of the CDR3: TGCGCCAGCATCTCGGACAGGAACACTGAAGCTTTCTTT. Its protein product is CASISDRNTEAFF.